The present T cell receptor (beta chain) was sequenced within a study of technical replicates of blood from a handful of donors. This clone was detected only a few times. TCRdb's copy holds only in-frame clones and misses some; the assay was immunoSEQ multiplex PCR. This sample has around 83,000 clones, with roughly 94% found just once. Germline loops: CDR1 LNHDA, CDR2 SQIVND (reference sequence). This CDR3 is 12 amino acids long. Trimming pared 7 bases from V and 4 bases from J, leaving 8 bases between. This sequence was found in a human donor in good health. This chain uses TRBV19 with TRBJ1-5; D possibly corresponds to TRBD1 (5 bases). The sample taken for sequencing was T cells isolated from PBMCs. In DNA form, the CDR3 reads TGTGCCAGTACTGCAGGGAATCAGCCCCAGCATTTT. This translates into CASTAGNQPQHF. The full variable domain, its missing parts supplied by reference TRBV19 and TRBJ1-5, is DGGITQSPKYLFRKEGQNVTLSCEQNLNHDAMYWYRQDPGQGLRLIYYSQIVNDFQKGDIAEGYSVSREKKESFPLTVTSAQKNPTAFYLCASTAGNQPQHFGDGTRLSIL.